This T cell receptor (beta chain) stems from a study of T cell responses to AZD1222 COVID-19 vaccine. Overall study results and limits: Donors, mostly white British, included more females; clonal diversity was possibly underestimated. The repertoires were collected only after the peak T cell response.

As concerns this clone: Its cognate antigen is unknown.

TCRdb's copy holds only in-frame clones and misses some; the assay was immunoSEQ multiplex PCR. The profile shows 40,000 to 65,000 clones, approximately 84% of them singletons. This CDR3 has 14 residues. The starting material was peripheral blood, obtained on day 0 of AZD1222 vaccination. This chain links TRBV7-5 with TRBJ2-7; TRBD1, the table's D call, lacks a check against the DNA. TRBV7-5 is designated a pseudogene. The sequence was collected from an adult in good health. CDR3 loop: CARSPDRDIYEQYF. The CDR3 coding sequence is TGTGCCAGAAGCCCCGACAGGGATATATACGAGCAGTACTTC.